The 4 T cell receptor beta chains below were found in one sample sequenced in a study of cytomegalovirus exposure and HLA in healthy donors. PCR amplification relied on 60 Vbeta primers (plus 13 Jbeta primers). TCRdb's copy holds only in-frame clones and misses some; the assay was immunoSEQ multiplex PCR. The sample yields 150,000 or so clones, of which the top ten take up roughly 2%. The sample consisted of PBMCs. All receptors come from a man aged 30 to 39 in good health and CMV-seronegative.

The DNA for the CDR3 is TGTGCCAGCAGGCCTACTAGCGGGAACACCGGGGAGCTGTTTTTT. The encoded protein is CASRPTSGNTGELFF. The chain combines TRBV6-4 with TRBJ2-2; 8 positions agree with TRBD2. In germline, CDR1 is MRHNA, CDR2 SNTAGT. V shed 6 bases and J 1 base; nucleotides not matched to a gene: 4. This CDR3 region has 15 residues.

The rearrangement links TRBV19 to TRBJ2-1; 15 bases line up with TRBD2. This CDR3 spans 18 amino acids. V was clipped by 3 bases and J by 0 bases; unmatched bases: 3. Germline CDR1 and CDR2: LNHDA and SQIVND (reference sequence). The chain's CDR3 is CASSIGLAGGSSYNEQFF. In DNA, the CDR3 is TGTGCCAGTAGTATCGGACTAGCGGGAGGGAGCTCCTACAATGAGCAGTTCTTC.

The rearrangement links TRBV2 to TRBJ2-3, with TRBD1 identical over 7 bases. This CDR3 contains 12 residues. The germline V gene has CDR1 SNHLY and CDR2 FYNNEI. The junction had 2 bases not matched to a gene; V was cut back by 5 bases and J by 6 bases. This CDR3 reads CASSQGEDTQYF. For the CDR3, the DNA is TGTGCCAGCAGTCAGGGGGAGGATACGCAGTATTTT.

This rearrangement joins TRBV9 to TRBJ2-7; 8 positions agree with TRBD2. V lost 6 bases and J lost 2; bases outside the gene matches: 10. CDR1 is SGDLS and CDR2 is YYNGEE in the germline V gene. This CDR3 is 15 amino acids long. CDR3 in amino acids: CASILLSRGAYEQYF. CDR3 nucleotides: TGTGCCAGCATCCTGCTCTCGCGGGGGGCCTACGAGCAGTACTTC.